Following are 27 T cell receptor beta chains from one sample sequenced in a study of Graves' ophthalmopathy and Graves' hyperthyroidism. RNA transcripts were the source from which TCR beta CDR3 regions were amplified. HTBI primers served in a first-round RT-PCR, which a second-round multiplex PCR followed. Each CDR3 protein is one row after TCRdb ran MiXCR on the multiplex PCR reads. The sample comprises 200,000 to 250,000 distinct CDR3 sequences, roughly 27% of which are singletons, and approximately 9.6% rests with the top ten. Sequenced sample: peripheral blood. These receptors all stem from a man aged 45 to 65 with Graves' ophthalmopathy.

This clonotype was detected many times. The rearrangement links TRBV6-1 to TRBJ2-7; TRBD1 matches 8 bases. Germline CDR1 and CDR2: MNHNS and SASEGT. The V gene end was trimmed by 2 bases and the J gene end by 5 bases; junction bases not matched to a gene: 11. CDR3 length: 16 amino acids. The CDR3 loop reads CASSEFDTGGGHEQYF. In DNA, the CDR3 is TGTGCCAGCAGTGAATTTGACACAGGGGGTGGGCACGAGCAGTACTTC.

This clonotype was seen ten or more times. The chain joins TRBV10-2 to TRBJ2-7; the match to TRBD2 covers 10 bases. J lost 3 bases, V lost 7 bases, and 9 bases had no gene match. Germline V gene sequence: CDR1 WSHSY, CDR2 SAAADI. The CDR3 covers 15 residues. CDR3 loop: CASNPGVAGGYEQYF. For the CDR3, the DNA is TGCGCCAGCAACCCCGGGGTAGCGGGAGGCTACGAGCAGTACTTC.

The V and J genes are TRBV27 and TRBJ1-1; no reliable D call. V lost 7 bases and J lost 0, with 6 bases in between. In germline, CDR1 is MNHEY, CDR2 SMNVEV (reference sequence). The CDR3 extends over 12 amino acids. The CDR3 DNA reads as TGTGCCAGCACCTCCCTGAACACTGAAGCTTTCTTT. This gives the protein CASTSLNTEAFF.

This clonotype was seen ten or more times. The J gene is TRBJ1-1, the V gene TRBV29-1; 8 positions match TRBD1. Germline CDR1 reads SQVTM; CDR2 reads ANQGSEA. V gave up 6 bases and J gave up 4 bases; unmatched junction bases: 4. This CDR3 has 12 amino acids. This chain's CDR3 is CSVDRAATEAFF. The CDR3 DNA reads as TGCAGCGTGGACAGGGCAGCCACTGAAGCTTTCTTT.

This clonotype was picked up many times. The rearrangement joins TRBV7-9 to TRBJ1-3; D is possibly TRBD1 (5 bases). Deletions cut 5 bases from V and 0 bases from J, with 11 bases between. Germline V gene data show CDR1 as SEHNR and CDR2 as FQNEAQ (reference sequence). The CDR3 length is 15 residues. The DNA of the CDR3 is TGTGCCAGCAGCCCCCGAAGGGGCTCTGGAAACACCATATATTTT. Its translation is CASSPRRGSGNTIYF. Filled out from reference TRBV7-9 and TRBJ1-3, the complete variable domain reads DTGVSQNPRHKITKRGQNVTFRCDPISEHNRLYWYRQTLGQGPEFLTYFQNEAQLEKSRLLSDRFSAERPKGSFSTLEIQRTEQGDSAMYLCASSPRRGSGNTIYFGEGSWLTVV.

This clonotype was counted ten times or more. The V call is TRBV9, the J call TRBJ2-7; perhaps TRBD2 as D (6 bases). Trimming removed 0 bases from V and 3 bases from J, with 13 bases in between. The CDR3 covers 15 residues. From germline, CDR1 is SGDLS and CDR2 YYNGEE. CDR3 sequence reads: CASSVGSGAYYEQYF. The CDR3 nucleotides read TGTGCCAGCAGCGTAGGTAGCGGAGCTTACTACGAGCAGTACTTC.

This clonotype occurred many times. The rearrangement uses TRBV12-3 or TRBV12-4 and TRBJ1-1; D not resolved. The CDR3 runs to 13 residues. Trimming pared 0 bases from V and 7 bases from J, leaving 9 bases between. The CDR3 region has the DNA TGTGCCAGCAGTTTAGCGCTCTGGGGTGAAGCTTTCTTT. This sequence encodes CASSLALWGEAFF.

This clonotype was seen at least ten times. The chain carries TRBV7-2 and TRBJ2-7, with D maybe TRBD2 (6 bases). The CDR3 is 15 residues long. The V end lost 5 bases, the J end lost 2 bases, and 16 bases lay between the germline ends. CDR1 is SGHTA and CDR2 is FQGNSA in the germline V gene. CDR3 sequence reads: CASSPLAERAYEQYF. The CDR3 DNA is TGTGCCAGCAGCCCCTTAGCGGAAAGGGCCTACGAGCAGTACTTC. The full variable domain, in which reference TRBV7-2 and TRBJ2-7 provide the parts outside the CDR3, is GAGVSQSPSNKVTEKGKDVELRCDPISGHTALYWYRQSLGQGLEFLIYFQGNSAPDKSGLPSDRFSAERTGGSVSTLTIQRTQQEDSAVYLCASSPLAERAYEQYFGPGTRLTVT.

This clonotype has ten or more counts. This sequence joins TRBV20-1 and TRBJ1-5; D not certain. Trimming shortened V by 3 bases and J by 1 base, and 13 bases separated the two germline ends. The CDR3 is 15 amino acids. CDR1 is DFQATT and CDR2 is SNEGSKA in the germline V gene (reference sequence). CDR3 coding DNA: TGCAGTGCTAGCTCCGTCGCCGCCAGCAATCAGCCCCAGCATTTT. This translates into CSASSVAASNQPQHF.

This clonotype was seen many times. The chain has TRBV6-5 and TRBJ1-5; D gene ambiguous. The CDR3 is 15 residues long. Trimming left V 6 bases short and J 7 bases short, with 19 bases between. Germline CDR1 MNHEY, CDR2 SVGAGI. The CDR3 spells CASSPNSFSSQPQHF. CDR3 nucleotides: TGTGCCAGCAGCCCCAATTCCTTTTCCAGCCAGCCCCAGCATTTT.

J is TRBJ2-5 and V is TRBV12-3 or TRBV12-4, with TRBD2 identical over 7 bases. With 0 bases clipped from V and 5 bases from J, the junction kept 6 bases outside the gene matches. The CDR3 spans 15 residues. CDR3 region: CASSLAGGPAETQYF. As DNA, the CDR3 is TGTGCCAGCAGTTTAGCGGGAGGGCCAGCGGAGACCCAGTACTTC.

V usage is TRBV12-3 or TRBV12-4 and J usage is TRBJ1-6, with 9 nucleotides matching TRBD1. CDR3 length equals 14 residues. Trimming took 5 bases from V and 9 from J; bases not matched to a gene: 5. The CDR3 here is CASSPGTGISPLHF. For the CDR3, the DNA is TGTGCCAGCAGTCCGGGGACAGGGATTTCACCCCTCCACTTT.

This clonotype occurred many times. This chain links TRBV29-1 with TRBJ2-7; D may be TRBD1 or TRBD2 (5 bases each). The CDR3 spans 12 residues. Germline-derived CDR1 and CDR2 are SQVTM and ANQGSEA. V was pared by 5 bases and J by 6 bases, with 14 bases between. The CDR3 nucleotides read TGCAGCGTTTCGGGGCCCGAGGGCGAGCAGTACTTC. It translates to CSVSGPEGEQYF.

The chain employs TRBV12-3 or TRBV12-4 and TRBJ1-1, with a possible D match to TRBD1 (5 bases). Trimming pared 6 bases from V and 3 bases from J, leaving 14 bases between. The CDR3 is made up of 14 amino acids. CDR3: CASRGEGPYTEAFF. CDR3 in DNA: TGTGCCAGCAGGGGAGAGGGGCCCTACACTGAAGCTTTCTTT.

There are many counts of this clonotype. For the CDR3, the DNA is TGTGCCAGCAGTCAAGCGACCGGGAACTATGGCTACACCTTC. Protein: CASSQATGNYGYTF. The chain combines TRBV12-3 or TRBV12-4 with TRBJ1-2; no reliable D call. Trimming removed 5 bases from V and 2 bases from J, with 12 bases in between. The CDR3 length is 14 residues.

This clonotype was recorded at least ten times. The junction departs from germline at one end; a sequencing error may be responsible. The rearrangement uses TRBV13 and TRBJ2-7, with 10 bases matching TRBD2. This CDR3 contains 15 residues. CDR1 is PRHDT, CDR2 FYEKMQ, per germline (reference sequence). CDR3 protein: CASSLGLAGAYEQYF. DNA for the CDR3: TGTGCCAGCAGTTTAGGCCTAGCGGGAGCCTACGAGCAGTACTTC.

The V gene is TRBV7-8, the J gene TRBJ2-1; TRBD2 matches at 7 bases. J lost 3 bases, V lost 2 bases, and 4 bases had no gene match. This CDR3 comprises 15 residues. Germline-derived CDR1 and CDR2 are SGHVS and FQNEAQ. The CDR3 coding sequence is TGTGCCAGCAGCTTAAGGCGGGACTACTACAATGAGCAGTTCTTC. Protein product: CASSLRRDYYNEQFF.

This clonotype occurred many times. V gene TRBV5-1 combines with J gene TRBJ2-7, with no clear D. V lost 2 bases, J lost 3 bases, and 12 bases lay in between. The CDR3 is 14 amino acids. CDR1 is SGHRS, CDR2 YFSETQ, per germline. This CDR3 reads CASSFDQPNYEQYF. The CDR3 bases are TGCGCCAGCAGCTTCGACCAACCTAACTACGAGCAGTACTTC.

This clonotype was recorded many times. This chain joins TRBV12-3 or TRBV12-4 and TRBJ1-5; 12 nucleotides line up with TRBD1. V lost 7 bases, J lost 6 bases, and 7 bases stayed unmatched. This CDR3 is 15 amino acids long. Written as DNA, the CDR3 is TGTGCCAGCAACTGGGGGACAGGGGGCCGTCAGCCCCAGCATTTT. Translated: CASNWGTGGRQPQHF.

This chain uses TRBV7-2 with TRBJ2-2; D is possibly TRBD2 (6 bases). This CDR3 spans 15 amino acids. Germline V gene sequence: CDR1 SGHTA, CDR2 FQGNSA. The ends were cut back, 5 bases at V and 6 bases at J, with 16 bases in the middle. The CDR3 DNA follows: TGTGCCAGCAGCGCCAGAGACCGGGGGTCCGGGGAGCTGTTTTTT. Amino acid sequence: CASSARDRGSGELFF.

This clonotype came up many times. V and J are TRBV7-2 and TRBJ2-7; D is perhaps TRBD2 (7 bases). Germline assignment: CDR1 SGHTA and CDR2 FQGNSA. This CDR3 has 14 amino acids. V gave up 5 bases and J gave up 2 bases, with 13 bases separating them. CDR3 sequence reads: CASSTSGGPYEQYF. DNA for the CDR3: TGTGCCAGCAGCACATCGGGGGGCCCCTACGAGCAGTACTTC.

This clonotype was observed at least ten times. The chain has TRBV24-1 and TRBJ2-5; D unclear. V lost 1 base to trimming and J lost 0 bases, with 11 bases between them. The germline V gene has CDR1 KGHDR and CDR2 SFDVKD. This CDR3 is 16 amino acids long. The CDR3 is CATSDFPDGNQETQYF. DNA for the CDR3: TGTGCCACCAGTGATTTCCCAGACGGAAACCAAGAGACCCAGTACTTC.

In its sample, this clonotype was seen many times. The chain has TRBV6-2 or TRBV6-3 and TRBJ1-6; tentative D call: TRBD1 (6 bases). CDR3 length: 18 residues. Germline assignment: CDR1 MNHEY and CDR2 SVGEGT. V was trimmed by 4 bases and J by 6 bases, leaving 22 bases between them. CDR3: CASSSRPLRTAFNSPLHF. Here the CDR3 DNA reads TGTGCCAGCAGTTCCCGACCCCTCAGGACAGCTTTTAATTCACCCCTCCACTTT.

This clonotype was observed at least ten times. The junction departs from the called germline gene at one end, perhaps through a read error. The chain recombines TRBV25-1 with TRBJ2-7; D not resolved. The CDR3 sequence is 12 residues long. Germline CDR1 is MGHDK and CDR2 is SYGVNS. The CDR3 region is CASSLGPYEQNF. CDR3 bases: TGTGCCAGCAGTCTCGGGCCGTACGAGCAGAACTTC.

This clonotype was seen repeatedly, ten times or more. J is TRBJ1-1 and V is TRBV11-2; possibly TRBD1 for D (6 bases). Germline CDR1 is SGHAT and CDR2 is FQNNGV. V was trimmed by 5 bases and J by 1 base, leaving 14 bases between them. There are 15 residues in the CDR3. This CDR3 is CASSAMAGANTEAFF. The CDR3 nucleotides are TGTGCCAGCAGCGCGATGGCGGGGGCGAACACTGAAGCTTTCTTT.

The chain uses TRBV28 and TRBJ2-7; the match to TRBD2 covers 8 bases. Looked up from germline, CDR1 is MDHEN and CDR2 is SYDVKM. V shed 5 bases and J 6 bases; nucleotides not matched to a gene: 6. This CDR3 has 13 amino acids. In DNA form, the CDR3 reads TGTGCCAGCAGTGTCTTACTAGCGGCCGAGCAGTACTTC. Amino acid sequence: CASSVLLAAEQYF.

The chain uses TRBV6-2 or TRBV6-3 and TRBJ1-2, with 11 bases fitting TRBD1. Germline CDR1 MNHEY, CDR2 SVGEGT. The CDR3 totals 14 residues. With 5 bases clipped from V and 8 bases from J, the junction kept 7 bases outside the gene matches. CDR3 sequence: CASSRVRTGGGYTF. The CDR3 nucleotides read TGTGCCAGCAGTCGAGTCCGGACAGGGGGCGGCTACACCTTC.